This TCR beta chain was identified in a study of Ad26.COV2.S vaccination and SARS-CoV-2 variants. Repertoires were generated with immunoSEQ multiplex PCR, while TCRdb's copy carries only in-frame clones and drops some. The table has roughly 250,000 clones, around nine tenths seen once; the top ten hold just under 3%. Specified treatment: around 19 received Ad26.COV2.S at low or high dose, single or two shots; five or six received placebo; per-sample allocation not given. Vaccine and placebo recipients were sampled on day 63 after the first injection. The clonotype was recovered from a person between 18 and 65 years old who received the Ad26.COV2.S COVID-19 vaccine or a placebo. The input for sequencing was peripheral blood, taken in a trial of Ad26.COV2.S vaccine versus placebo.

CDR3 sequence reads: CASSTRGTGELFF. CDR3 nucleotides: TGTGCCAGCTCAACAAGGGGCACCGGGGAGCTGTTTTTT. V is TRBV18 and J is TRBJ2-2; D is perhaps TRBD1 (5 bases). Germline CDR1 KGHSH, CDR2 LQKENI. The length of the CDR3 is 13 residues. The V end was cut by 5 bases, the J end by 4 bases, with 8 bases between.